What follows are 22 T cell receptor beta chains derived from one specimen sequenced in a study of cytomegalovirus exposure and HLA in healthy donors. Primers included in the PCR were 60 Vbeta and 13 Jbeta primers. Clones were read by immunoSEQ multiplex PCR, and TCRdb kept only the in-frame ones, dropping some. The sample includes under 70,000 clones. The specimen was PBMCs. Every receptor here comes from a female donor in good health and CMV-seropositive.

V gene TRBV2 combines with J gene TRBJ2-7; 9 bases align to TRBD1. The germline CDR1 and CDR2 sequences are SNHLY and FYNNEI. J lost 2 bases, V lost 6 bases, and 8 bases had no gene match. The CDR3 has 15 residues. CDR3 DNA: TGTGCCAGCAGACTTCCGGGACAGGGAGCCTACGAGCAGTACTTC. This gives the protein CASRLPGQGAYEQYF.

A word on this clone: Germline is not matched at one junction end, which may reflect a read error. The chain combines TRBV5-6 with TRBJ2-4; 8 bases line up with TRBD1. This CDR3 comprises 13 residues. CDR1 and CDR2 from the germline V gene are SGHDT and YYEEEE. CDR3 nucleotide sequence: TGTGCCAGCAGCTTGGCCAGGGGGCGTGCTCTGGACTTC. As protein: CASSLARGRALDF.

The chain joins TRBV4-3 to TRBJ2-1; possibly TRBD1 for D (6 bases). Germline CDR1 reads LGHNA; CDR2 reads YSLEER. The CDR3 loop spans 15 amino acids. V was trimmed by 0 bases and J by 10 bases, leaving 16 bases between them. This CDR3 reads CASSQEGASLREQFF. In DNA, the CDR3 is TGCGCCAGCAGCCAAGAGGGGGCGTCCCTAAGGGAGCAGTTCTTC.

The chain couples TRBV7-8 to TRBJ1-5; D is possibly TRBD1 (5 bases). With 4 bases removed from V and 0 bases from J, the gap between germline ends came to 16 bases. The CDR3 runs to 17 residues. Germline V gene lookup returns CDR1 SGHVS and CDR2 FQNEAQ. The CDR3, as DNA: TGTGCCAGCAGCTCGAGTCTAATAGGGGATAGCAATCAGCCCCAGCATTTT. It encodes CASSSSLIGDSNQPQHF.

CDR3 DNA: TGCGCCAGCAGCCCATCCTTAGGAGCGGGAGGCTACGAGCAGTACTTC. This translates into CASSPSLGAGGYEQYF. The chain is built from TRBV5-1 and TRBJ2-7; TRBD2 matches at 9 bases. CDR3 length: 16 amino acids. Germline-derived CDR1 and CDR2 are SGHRS and YFSETQ. The V segment lost 4 bases and the J segment 3 bases; nucleotides outside the gene matches: 11.

The chain combines TRBV7-8 with TRBJ2-5; 7 bases line up with TRBD1. From germline, CDR1 is SGHVS and CDR2 FQNEAQ. V lost 5 bases to trimming and J lost 1 base; unmatched junction nucleotides: 10. The CDR3 spans 16 residues. In DNA form, the CDR3 reads TGTGCCAGCAGCAGTTACAACGGGGACAGCCAAGAGACCCAGTACTTC. Its protein is CASSSYNGDSQETQYF.

The chain couples TRBV5-1 to TRBJ2-3; 7 bases line up with TRBD2. Germline V CDR1 and CDR2: SGHRS, YFSETQ. The CDR3 is 14 residues long. The junction had 7 bases not matched to a gene; V was cut back by 4 bases and J by 5 bases. This CDR3 reads CASSPGLEGDTQYF. DNA of the CDR3: TGCGCCAGCAGCCCAGGACTAGAGGGAGATACGCAGTATTTT. The complete variable domain, with remaining parts taken from reference TRBV5-1 and TRBJ2-3, reads KAGVTQTPRYLIKTRGQQVTLSCSPISGHRSVSWYQQTPGQGLQFLFEYFSETQRNKGNFPGRFSGRQFSNSRSEMNVSTLELGDSALYLCASSPGLEGDTQYFGPGTRLTVL.

The J gene is TRBJ1-2, the V gene TRBV9; 7 positions match TRBD1. Trimming took 0 bases from V and 5 from J; bases not matched to a gene: 4. The CDR3 contains 14 residues. Germline CDR1 reads SGDLS; CDR2 reads YYNGEE. CDR3 amino acids: CASSVGQGSYGYTF. CDR3 DNA: TGTGCCAGCAGCGTAGGACAGGGTTCTTATGGCTACACCTTC.

The chain links TRBV30 to TRBJ1-2, with TRBD1 identical over 9 bases. The CDR3 is made up of 14 amino acids. The V and J ends lost 2 bases and 5 bases, in that order; junction bases with no gene match: 6. Germline CDR1 GTSNPN, CDR2 SVGIG (reference sequence). CDR3 residues: CAWSTGGWGYGYTF. CDR3 coding DNA: TGTGCCTGGAGTACAGGGGGCTGGGGGTATGGCTACACCTTC.

The J gene is TRBJ1-2, the V gene TRBV6-5; 7 bases line up with TRBD1. Germline CDR1 reads MNHEY; CDR2 reads SVGAGI. The CDR3 consists of 15 residues. V lost 2 bases, J lost 5 bases, and 8 bases stayed unmatched. The CDR3 DNA sequence: TGTGCCAGCAGTTACCGATCGGGGACAGCTTATGGCTACACCTTC. It specifies CASSYRSGTAYGYTF.

The chain joins TRBV5-4 to TRBJ1-4; D remains ambiguous. Germline CDR1 is SGHNT and CDR2 is YYREEE (reference sequence). This CDR3 region has 17 residues. The V end lost 3 bases, the J end lost 0 bases, and 15 bases lay between the germline ends. The CDR3 region is CASSSLSPEATNEKLFF. The CDR3 nucleotides read TGTGCCAGCAGCTCCTTGTCCCCGGAGGCAACTAATGAAAAACTGTTTTTT.

The chain couples TRBV9 to TRBJ2-1; perhaps TRBD1 as D (5 bases). V was shortened by 0 bases and J by 0 bases, with 7 bases between the two germline ends. CDR3 length equals 15 residues. Germline V gene sequence: CDR1 SGDLS, CDR2 YYNGEE. The CDR3 DNA reads TGTGCCAGCAGCGTAGATGACAGCTCCTACAATGAGCAGTTCTTC. This gives the protein CASSVDDSSYNEQFF.

The V gene is TRBV28, the J gene TRBJ1-1; possible D gene TRBD1, 5 bases. The CDR3 loop spans 15 amino acids. CDR1 and CDR2 (germline): MDHEN, SYDVKM. Trimming took off 3 bases at V and 1 base at J, with 12 bases between the two ends. CDR3 sequence (DNA): TGTGCCAGCAGTTTGGCAGGGAAGAAGAACACTGAAGCTTTCTTT. Translation gives CASSLAGKKNTEAFF.

The chain uses TRBV19 and TRBJ1-5; 8 nucleotides match TRBD1. Germline trimming cut 5 bases from V and 3 bases from J; bases unmatched to any gene: 6. The CDR3 sequence is 15 residues long. Germline values: CDR1 LNHDA, CDR2 SQIVND (reference sequence). The CDR3 loop is CASSARDRFNQPQHF. DNA for the CDR3: TGTGCCAGTAGTGCCCGGGACAGGTTCAATCAGCCCCAGCATTTT.

This sequence joins TRBV4-3 and TRBJ1-1; D might be TRBD1 (5 bases). Looked up from germline, CDR1 is LGHNA and CDR2 is YSLEER. The CDR3 sequence is 14 residues long. Between the trimmed V and J ends, which lost 0 bases and 10 bases, there was a span of 15 bases. The CDR3 DNA reads as TGCGCCAGCAGCCAAGAGCACAGGTCAATCGCAGCTTTCTTT. Its translation: CASSQEHRSIAAFF.

The CDR3 region is CASSVTGVQPQHF. The CDR3 DNA follows: TGTGCCAGTAGTGTAACAGGGGTGCAGCCCCAGCATTTT. The rearrangement uses TRBV19 and TRBJ1-5; TRBD1 aligns across 7 bases. After removal of 5 bases from V and 7 bases from J, the junction contained 5 bases not matched to a gene. Germline V gene data show CDR1 as LNHDA and CDR2 as SQIVND (reference sequence). This CDR3 contains 13 residues.

The chain is built from TRBV13 and TRBJ1-1, with 9 bases matching TRBD1. V shed 1 base and J 1 base; nucleotides not matched to a gene: 10. The CDR3 runs 18 residues. Germline V gives CDR1 PRHDT, CDR2 FYEKMQ (reference sequence). CDR3 sequence reads: CASSLAGGTGQGNTEAFF. The CDR3 DNA is TGTGCCAGCAGCTTAGCTGGGGGTACGGGACAGGGGAACACTGAAGCTTTCTTT.

The chain links TRBV28 to TRBJ1-5, with 9 bases fitting TRBD1. The CDR3 loop spans 14 amino acids. The germline V gene encodes CDR1 MDHEN and CDR2 SYDVKM. V was pared by 3 bases and J by 7 bases, with 4 bases of the junction left unmatched. The CDR3, as DNA: TGTGCCAGCAGTTTCGACAGGGGGGTACAGCCCCAGCATTTT. Protein: CASSFDRGVQPQHF.

This rearrangement joins TRBV30 to TRBJ2-3; TRBD2 agrees at 11 bases. The CDR3 has 16 amino acids. The V segment lost 4 bases and the J segment 1 base; nucleotides outside the gene matches: 7. Germline V gives CDR1 GTSNPN, CDR2 SVGIG (reference sequence). The CDR3 reads CAWNRLAGLRTDTQYF. As DNA, the CDR3 is TGTGCCTGGAACCGACTAGCGGGGCTTCGCACAGATACGCAGTATTTT.

This sequence joins TRBV6-5 and TRBJ2-5; tentatively, D is TRBD2 (6 bases). The CDR3 consists of 14 residues. Trimming took 6 bases from V and 2 from J, leaving 13 bases between them. Germline V gene lookup returns CDR1 MNHEY and CDR2 SVGAGI. The CDR3 DNA is TGTGCCAGCAGGGACGTAGCGGCACAAGAGACCCAGTACTTC. This encodes CASRDVAAQETQYF.

The chain links TRBV4-3 to TRBJ1-4; 7 bases fit TRBD1. V lost 4 bases to trimming and J lost 6 bases; unmatched junction nucleotides: 5. CDR3 length: 14 amino acids. CDR1 LGHNA and CDR2 YSLEER come from the germline V gene. CDR3 loop: CASSLGDSYEKLFF. For the CDR3, the DNA is TGCGCCAGCAGCCTAGGGGACAGTTATGAAAAACTGTTTTTT.

The V gene is TRBV7-3, the J gene TRBJ2-2, with a weak D call TRBD2 (5 bases). The V gene lost 5 bases and the J gene lost 2 bases, with 12 bases spanning the gap. The CDR3 is made up of 15 amino acids. The germline gives CDR1 SGHTA, CDR2 FQGTGA. The CDR3, as DNA: TGTGCCAGCAGCCCCGGAGGAGTTAACACCGGGGAGCTGTTTTTT. It is translated as CASSPGGVNTGELFF.